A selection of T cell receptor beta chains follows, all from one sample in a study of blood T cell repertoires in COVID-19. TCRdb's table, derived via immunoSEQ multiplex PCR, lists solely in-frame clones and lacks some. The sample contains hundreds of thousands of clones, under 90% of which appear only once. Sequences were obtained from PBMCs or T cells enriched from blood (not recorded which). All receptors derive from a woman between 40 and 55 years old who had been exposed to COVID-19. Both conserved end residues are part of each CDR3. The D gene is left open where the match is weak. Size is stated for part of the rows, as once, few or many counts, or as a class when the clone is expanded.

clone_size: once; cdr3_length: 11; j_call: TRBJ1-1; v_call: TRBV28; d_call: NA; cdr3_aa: CASTGVTEAFF; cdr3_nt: TGTGCCAGCACAGGTGTAACTGAAGCTTTCTTT
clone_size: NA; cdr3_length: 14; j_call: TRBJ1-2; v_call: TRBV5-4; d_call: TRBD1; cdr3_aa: CASSPGQGLYGYTF; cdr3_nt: TGTGCCAGCAGCCCCGGACAGGGTCTCTATGGCTACACCTTC
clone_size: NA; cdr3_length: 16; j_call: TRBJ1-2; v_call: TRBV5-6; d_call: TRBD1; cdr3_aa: CASSLTGGVANYGYTF; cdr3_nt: TGTGCCAGCAGCTTGACAGGGGGCGTCGCTAACTATGGCTACACCTTC
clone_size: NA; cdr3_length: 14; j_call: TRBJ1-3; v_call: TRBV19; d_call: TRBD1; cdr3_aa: CASSITGGGNTIYF; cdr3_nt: TGTGCCAGTAGTATCACAGGGGGCGGAAACACCATATATTTT
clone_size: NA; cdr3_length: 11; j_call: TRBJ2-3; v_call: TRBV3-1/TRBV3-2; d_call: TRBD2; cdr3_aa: CASAGGDTQYF; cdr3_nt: TGTGCCAGCGCGGGGGGAGATACGCAGTATTTT
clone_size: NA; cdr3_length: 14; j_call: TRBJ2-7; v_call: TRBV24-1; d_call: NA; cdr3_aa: CATSDTSTPYEQYF; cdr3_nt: TGTGCCACCAGTGACACCTCGACACCGTACGAGCAGTACTTC
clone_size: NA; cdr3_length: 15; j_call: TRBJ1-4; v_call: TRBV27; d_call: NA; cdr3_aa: CASSPSSGSNEKLFF; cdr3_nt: TGTGCCAGCAGTCCCTCGTCAGGGTCTAATGAAAAACTGTTTTTT
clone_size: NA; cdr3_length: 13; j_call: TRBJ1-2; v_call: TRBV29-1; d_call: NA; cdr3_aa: CSVRDRGRSLYTF; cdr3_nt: TGCAGCGTGCGGGACCGCGGTCGCTCCCTCTACACCTTC
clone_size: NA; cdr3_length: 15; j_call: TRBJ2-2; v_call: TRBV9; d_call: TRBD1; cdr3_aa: CASSVGQVGAGELFF; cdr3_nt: TGTGCCAGCAGCGTTGGACAGGTGGGCGCCGGGGAGCTGTTTTTT
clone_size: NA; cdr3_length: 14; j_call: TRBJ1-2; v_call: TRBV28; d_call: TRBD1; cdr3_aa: CASRRTGVNYGYTF; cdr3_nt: TGTGCCAGCAGGCGGACAGGGGTCAACTATGGCTACACCTTC
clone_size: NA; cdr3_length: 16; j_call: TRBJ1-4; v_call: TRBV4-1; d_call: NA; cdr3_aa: CASSPGGDPYNEKLFF; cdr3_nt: TGCGCCAGCAGCCCCGGCGGGGACCCATATAATGAAAAACTGTTTTTT
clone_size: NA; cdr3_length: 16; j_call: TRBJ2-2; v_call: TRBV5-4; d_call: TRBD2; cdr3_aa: CASIPAGGTNTGELFF; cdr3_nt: TGTGCCAGCATCCCAGCGGGGGGTACGAACACCGGGGAGCTGTTTTTT
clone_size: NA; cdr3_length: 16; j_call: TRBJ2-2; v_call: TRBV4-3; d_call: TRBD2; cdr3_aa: CASSGAGGHSTGELFF; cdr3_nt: TGCGCCAGCAGTGGAGCGGGGGGGCATAGCACCGGGGAGCTGTTTTTT
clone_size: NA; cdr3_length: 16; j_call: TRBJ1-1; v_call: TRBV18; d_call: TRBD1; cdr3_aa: CASSPRDRGVLTEAFF; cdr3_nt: TGTGCCAGCTCCCCGAGGGACAGGGGGGTTTTGACTGAAGCTTTCTTT
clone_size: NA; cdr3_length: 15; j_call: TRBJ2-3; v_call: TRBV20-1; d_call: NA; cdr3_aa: CSASLAGTPQDTQYF; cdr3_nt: TGCAGTGCTAGTCTCGCTGGGACTCCGCAGGATACGCAGTATTTT
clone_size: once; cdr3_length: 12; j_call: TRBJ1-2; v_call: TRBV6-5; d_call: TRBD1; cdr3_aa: CATNRGSYGYTF; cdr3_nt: TGTGCCACCAACAGGGGAAGCTATGGCTACACCTTC
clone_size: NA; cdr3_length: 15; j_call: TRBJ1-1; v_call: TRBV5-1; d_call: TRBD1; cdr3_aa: CASSLSGTGRTEAFF; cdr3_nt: TGCGCCAGCAGCTTGAGTGGGACAGGGAGGACTGAAGCTTTCTTT
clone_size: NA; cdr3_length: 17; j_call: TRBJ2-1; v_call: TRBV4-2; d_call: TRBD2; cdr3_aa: CASSSSSGGALYNEQFF; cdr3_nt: TGTGCCAGCAGCTCCTCTAGCGGGGGGGCCCTCTACAATGAGCAGTTCTTC
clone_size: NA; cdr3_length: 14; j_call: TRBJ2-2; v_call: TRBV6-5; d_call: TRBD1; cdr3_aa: CASFWDREPGELFF; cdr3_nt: TGTGCCAGCTTTTGGGACAGGGAGCCCGGGGAGCTGTTTTTT
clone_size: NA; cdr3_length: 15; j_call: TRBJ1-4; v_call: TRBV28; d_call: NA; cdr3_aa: CASSLRQVFNEKLFF; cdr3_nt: TGTGCCAGCAGTTTAAGACAGGTTTTTAATGAAAAACTGTTTTTT
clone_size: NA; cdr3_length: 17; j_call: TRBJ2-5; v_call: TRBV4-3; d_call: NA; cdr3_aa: CASSQGPQGQGGETQYF; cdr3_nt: TGCGCCAGCAGCCAAGGACCCCAGGGGCAAGGGGGAGAGACCCAGTACTTC
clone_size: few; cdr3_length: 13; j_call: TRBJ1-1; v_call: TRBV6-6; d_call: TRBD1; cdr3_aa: CASSRRTGARAFF; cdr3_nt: TGTGCCAGCAGCCGACGGACAGGGGCCAGAGCTTTCTTT
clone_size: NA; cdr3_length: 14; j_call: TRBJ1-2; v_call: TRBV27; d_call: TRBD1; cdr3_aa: CASSPSTGANGYTF; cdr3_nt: TGTGCCAGCAGTCCCTCGACAGGGGCGAATGGCTACACCTTC
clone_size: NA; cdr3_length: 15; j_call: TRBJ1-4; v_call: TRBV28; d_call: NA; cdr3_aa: CASSLFRGNNEKLFF; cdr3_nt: TGTGCCAGCAGTTTATTCCGGGGGAATAATGAAAAACTGTTTTTT
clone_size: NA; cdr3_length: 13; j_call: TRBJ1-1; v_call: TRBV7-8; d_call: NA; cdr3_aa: CASSLAAYTEAFF; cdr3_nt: TGTGCCAGCAGCTTAGCAGCCTACACTGAAGCTTTCTTT
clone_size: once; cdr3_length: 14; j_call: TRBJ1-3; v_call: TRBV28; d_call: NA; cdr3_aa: CASSFSSSGNTIYF; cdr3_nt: TGTGCCAGCAGTTTCTCCAGCTCTGGAAACACCATATATTTT
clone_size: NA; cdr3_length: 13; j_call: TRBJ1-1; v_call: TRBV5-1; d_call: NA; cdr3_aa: CASSLGADTEAFF; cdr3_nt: TGCGCCAGCAGCTTGGGTGCGGACACTGAAGCTTTCTTT
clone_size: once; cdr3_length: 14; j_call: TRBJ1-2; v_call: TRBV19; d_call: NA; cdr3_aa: CASSMGARVYGYTF; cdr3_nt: TGTGCCAGTAGTATGGGGGCCAGGGTCTATGGCTACACCTTC
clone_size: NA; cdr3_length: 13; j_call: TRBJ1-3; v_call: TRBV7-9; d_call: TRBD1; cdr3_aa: CASRTGSGNTIYF; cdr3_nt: TGTGCCAGTAGGACAGGGTCTGGAAACACCATATATTTT
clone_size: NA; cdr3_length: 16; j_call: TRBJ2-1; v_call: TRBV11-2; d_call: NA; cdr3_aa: CASSLVGGVSDNEQFF; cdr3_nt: TGTGCCAGCAGCTTAGTAGGCGGGGTGTCTGACAATGAGCAGTTCTTC
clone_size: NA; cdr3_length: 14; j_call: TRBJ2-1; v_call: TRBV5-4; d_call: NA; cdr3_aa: CASSLSRSYNEQFF; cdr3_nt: TGTGCCAGCAGCTTGTCCCGCTCCTACAATGAGCAGTTCTTC
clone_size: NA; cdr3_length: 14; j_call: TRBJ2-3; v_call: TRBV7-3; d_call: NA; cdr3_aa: CASSLGSVTDTQYF; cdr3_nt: TGTGCCAGCAGCTTGGGGAGCGTCACAGATACGCAGTATTTT
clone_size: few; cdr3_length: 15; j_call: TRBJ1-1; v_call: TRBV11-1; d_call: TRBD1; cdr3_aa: CASSWTGGPGLEAFF; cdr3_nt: TGTGCCAGCAGCTGGACAGGGGGCCCGGGCCTTGAAGCTTTCTTT
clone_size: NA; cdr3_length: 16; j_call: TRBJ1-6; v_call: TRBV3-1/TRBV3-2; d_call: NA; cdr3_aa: CASSQGSSEARAPLHF; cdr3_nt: TGTGCCAGCAGCCAAGGCTCCTCAGAGGCAAGAGCACCCCTCCACTTT
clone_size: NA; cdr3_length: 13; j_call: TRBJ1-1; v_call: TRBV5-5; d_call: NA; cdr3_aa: CASSLGGGTEAFF; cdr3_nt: TGTGCCAGCAGCCTCGGGGGTGGCACTGAAGCTTTCTTT
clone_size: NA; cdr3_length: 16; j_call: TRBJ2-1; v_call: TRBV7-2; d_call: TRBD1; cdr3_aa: CASSLGAGGAYNEQFF; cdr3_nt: TGTGCCAGCAGCTTAGGAGCAGGGGGTGCCTACAATGAGCAGTTCTTC
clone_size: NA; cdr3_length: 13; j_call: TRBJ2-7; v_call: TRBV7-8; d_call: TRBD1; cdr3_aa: CASSQGQSYEQYF; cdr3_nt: TGTGCCAGCAGCCAGGGACAGAGCTACGAGCAGTACTTC
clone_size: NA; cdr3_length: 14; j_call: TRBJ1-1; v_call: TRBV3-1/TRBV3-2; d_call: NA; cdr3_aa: CASSPRTLNTEAFF; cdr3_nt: TGTGCCAGCAGCCCGAGGACACTGAACACTGAAGCTTTCTTT
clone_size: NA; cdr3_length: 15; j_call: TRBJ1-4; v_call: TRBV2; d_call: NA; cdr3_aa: CASSPSGGGNEKLFF; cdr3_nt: TGTGCCAGCAGTCCCTCGGGGGGCGGTAATGAAAAACTGTTTTTT
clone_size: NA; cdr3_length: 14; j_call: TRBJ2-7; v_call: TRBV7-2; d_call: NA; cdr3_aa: CASSFRRQIGEQYF; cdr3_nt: TGTGCCAGCAGCTTTAGGAGACAGATAGGCGAGCAGTACTTC
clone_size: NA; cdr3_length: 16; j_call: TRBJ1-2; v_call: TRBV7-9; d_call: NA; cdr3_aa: CASSPTGPGYNYGYTF; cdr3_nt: TGTGCCAGCAGCCCCACGGGTCCTGGGTATAACTATGGCTACACCTTC
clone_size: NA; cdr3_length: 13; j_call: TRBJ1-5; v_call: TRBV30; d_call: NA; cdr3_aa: CAWSPQGNQPQHF; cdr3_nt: TGTGCCTGGAGTCCGCAGGGGAATCAGCCCCAGCATTTT
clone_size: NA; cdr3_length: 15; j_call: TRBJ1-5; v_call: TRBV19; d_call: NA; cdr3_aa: CASSRQTKNNQPQHF; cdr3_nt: TGTGCCAGTAGCAGACAGACGAAAAATAATCAGCCCCAGCATTTT
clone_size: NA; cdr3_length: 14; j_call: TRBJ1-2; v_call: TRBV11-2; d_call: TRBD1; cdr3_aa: CASSFSRTGYGYTF; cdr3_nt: TGTGCCAGCAGCTTTTCCCGGACAGGCTATGGCTACACCTTC
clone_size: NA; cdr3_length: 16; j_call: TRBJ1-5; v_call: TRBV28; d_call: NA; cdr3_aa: CASSGEAGVFNQPQHF; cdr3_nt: TGTGCCAGCAGCGGAGAAGCGGGGGTATTTAATCAGCCCCAGCATTTT
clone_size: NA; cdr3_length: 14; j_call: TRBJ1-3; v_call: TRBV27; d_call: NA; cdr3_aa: CASSPDRAVETIYF; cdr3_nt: TGTGCCAGCAGTCCGGACAGAGCAGTTGAGACCATATATTTT
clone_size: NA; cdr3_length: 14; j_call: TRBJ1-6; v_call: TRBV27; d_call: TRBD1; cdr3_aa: CASRLTGDYSPLHF; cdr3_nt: TGTGCCAGCAGACTTACAGGGGACTATTCACCCCTCCACTTT